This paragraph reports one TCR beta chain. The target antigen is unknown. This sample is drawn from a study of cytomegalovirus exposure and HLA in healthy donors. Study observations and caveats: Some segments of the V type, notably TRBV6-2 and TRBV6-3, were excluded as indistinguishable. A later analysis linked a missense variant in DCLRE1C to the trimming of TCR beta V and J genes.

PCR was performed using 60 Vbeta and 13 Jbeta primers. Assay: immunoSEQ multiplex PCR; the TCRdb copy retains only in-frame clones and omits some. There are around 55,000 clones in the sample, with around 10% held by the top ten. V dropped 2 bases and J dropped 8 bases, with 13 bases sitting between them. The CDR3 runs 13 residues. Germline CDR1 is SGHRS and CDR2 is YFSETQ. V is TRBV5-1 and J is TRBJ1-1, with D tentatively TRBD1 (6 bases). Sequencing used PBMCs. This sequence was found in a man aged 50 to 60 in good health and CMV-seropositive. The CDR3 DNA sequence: TGCGCCAGCAGCTTCAATGACAGGACAGAAGCTTTCTTT. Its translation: CASSFNDRTEAFF.